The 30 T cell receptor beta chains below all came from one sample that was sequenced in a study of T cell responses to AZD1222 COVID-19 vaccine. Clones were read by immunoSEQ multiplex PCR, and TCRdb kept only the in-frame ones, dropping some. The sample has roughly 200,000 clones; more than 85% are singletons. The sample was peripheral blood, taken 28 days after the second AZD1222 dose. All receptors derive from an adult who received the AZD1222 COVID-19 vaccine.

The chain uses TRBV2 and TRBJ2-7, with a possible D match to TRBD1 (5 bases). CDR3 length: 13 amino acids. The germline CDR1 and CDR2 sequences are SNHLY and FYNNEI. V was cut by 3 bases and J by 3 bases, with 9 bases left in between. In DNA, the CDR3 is TGTGCCAGCAGTGACAGGGCTTTCTACGAGCAGTACTTC. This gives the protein CASSDRAFYEQYF. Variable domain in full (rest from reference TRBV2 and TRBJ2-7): EPEVTQTPSHQVTQMGQEVILRCVPISNHLYFYWYRQILGQKVEFLVSFYNNEISEKSEIFDDQFSVERPDGSNFTLKIRSTKLEDSAMYFCASSDRAFYEQYFGPGTRLTVT.

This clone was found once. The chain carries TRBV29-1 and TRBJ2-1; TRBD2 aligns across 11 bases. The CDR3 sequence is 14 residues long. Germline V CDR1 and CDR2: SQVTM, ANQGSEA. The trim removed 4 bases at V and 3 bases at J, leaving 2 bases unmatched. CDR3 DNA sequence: TGCAGCGTTGCCGGGACTAGCGGCTACAATGAGCAGTTCTTC. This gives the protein CSVAGTSGYNEQFF.

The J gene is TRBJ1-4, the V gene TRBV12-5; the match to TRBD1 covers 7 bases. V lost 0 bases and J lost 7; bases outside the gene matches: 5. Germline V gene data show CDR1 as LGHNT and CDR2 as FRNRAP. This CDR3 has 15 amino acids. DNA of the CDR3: TGTGCTAGTGGTTTGGTAGAGGGGGCAAGTGAAAAACTGTTTTTT. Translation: CASGLVEGASEKLFF.

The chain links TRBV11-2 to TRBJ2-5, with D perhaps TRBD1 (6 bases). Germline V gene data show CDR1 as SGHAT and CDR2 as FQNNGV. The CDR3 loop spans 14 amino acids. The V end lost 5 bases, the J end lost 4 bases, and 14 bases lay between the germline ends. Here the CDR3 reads CASSKQGAGETQYF. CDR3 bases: TGTGCCAGCAGCAAACAGGGTGCCGGAGAGACCCAGTACTTC.

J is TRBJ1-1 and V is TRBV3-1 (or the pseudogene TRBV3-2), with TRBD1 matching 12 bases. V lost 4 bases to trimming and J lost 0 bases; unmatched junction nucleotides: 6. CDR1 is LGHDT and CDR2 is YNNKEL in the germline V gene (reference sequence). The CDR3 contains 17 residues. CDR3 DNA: TGTGCCAGCAGCCCTAGGGGACAGGGGGCCATGAACACTGAAGCTTTCTTT. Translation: CASSPRGQGAMNTEAFF.

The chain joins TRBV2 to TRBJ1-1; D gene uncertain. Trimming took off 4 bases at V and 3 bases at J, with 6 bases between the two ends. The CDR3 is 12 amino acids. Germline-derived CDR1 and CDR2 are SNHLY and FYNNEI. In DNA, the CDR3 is TGTGCCAGCAGTGGACTCGACACTGAAGCTTTCTTT. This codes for CASSGLDTEAFF.

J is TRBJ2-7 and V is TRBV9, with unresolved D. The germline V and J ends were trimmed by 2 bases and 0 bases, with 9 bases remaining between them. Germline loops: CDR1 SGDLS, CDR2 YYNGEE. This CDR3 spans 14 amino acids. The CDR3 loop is CASSVDLSSYEQYF. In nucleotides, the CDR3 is TGTGCCAGCAGCGTCGACCTAAGCTCCTACGAGCAGTACTTC.

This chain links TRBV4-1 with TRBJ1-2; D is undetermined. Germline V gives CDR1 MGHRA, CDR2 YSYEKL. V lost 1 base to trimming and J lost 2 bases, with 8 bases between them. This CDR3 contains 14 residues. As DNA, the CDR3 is TGCGCCAGCAGCCAAGGGCCAGCAAACTATGGCTACACCTTC. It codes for CASSQGPANYGYTF.

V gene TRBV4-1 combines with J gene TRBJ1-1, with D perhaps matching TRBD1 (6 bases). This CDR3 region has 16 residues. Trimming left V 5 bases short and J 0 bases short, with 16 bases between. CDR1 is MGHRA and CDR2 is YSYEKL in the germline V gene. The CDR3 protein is CASSSPRGQLNTEAFF. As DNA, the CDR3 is TGCGCCAGCAGCTCACCACGGGGACAATTGAACACTGAAGCTTTCTTT.

In DNA, the CDR3 is TGTGCCAGAAGTTATCGTATGACAGGGGGCTATAATTCACCCCTCCACTTT. Translation: CARSYRMTGGYNSPLHF. This chain uses TRBV5-3 with TRBJ1-6, with 9 bases matching TRBD1. TRBV5-3 is an ORF for which the function is uncertain. With 5 bases clipped from V and 3 bases from J, the junction kept 9 bases outside the gene matches. CDR3 length: 17 residues.

CDR3 DNA: TGCGCCAGCAGCCAAGTCGGACAAAACTCCTATGGCTACACCTTC. Translated, it gives CASSQVGQNSYGYTF. This sequence joins TRBV4-3 and TRBJ1-2; maybe TRBD1 (5 bases). Per the germline V gene, CDR1 is LGHNA and CDR2 is YSLEER. Deletions cut 1 base from V and 4 bases from J, with 13 bases between. This CDR3 spans 15 amino acids.

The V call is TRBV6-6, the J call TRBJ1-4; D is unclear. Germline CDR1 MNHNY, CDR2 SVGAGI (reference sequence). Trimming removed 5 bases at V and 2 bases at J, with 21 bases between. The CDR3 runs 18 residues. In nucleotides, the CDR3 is TGTGCCAGCAGTCGCGAGTCGCCCAGCGAGATCACTAATGAAAAACTGTTTTTT. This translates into CASSRESPSEITNEKLFF.

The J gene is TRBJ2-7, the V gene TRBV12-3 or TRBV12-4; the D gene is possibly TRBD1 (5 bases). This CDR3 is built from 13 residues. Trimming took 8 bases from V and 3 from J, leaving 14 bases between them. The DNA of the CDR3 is TGTGCCAGCGAACGAGACAGAGGCTACGAGCAGTACTTC. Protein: CASERDRGYEQYF.

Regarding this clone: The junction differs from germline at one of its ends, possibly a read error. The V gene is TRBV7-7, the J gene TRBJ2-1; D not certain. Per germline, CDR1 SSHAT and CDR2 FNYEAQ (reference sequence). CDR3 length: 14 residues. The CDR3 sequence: CASSLGSTPHEQFF. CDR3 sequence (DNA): TGTGCTAGCAGCTTAGGGTCTACCCCGCATGAGCAGTTCTTC.

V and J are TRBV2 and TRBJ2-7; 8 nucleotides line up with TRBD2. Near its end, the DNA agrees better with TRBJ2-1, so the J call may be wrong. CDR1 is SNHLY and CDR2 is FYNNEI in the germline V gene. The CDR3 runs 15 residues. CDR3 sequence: CASSVSSGRNNEQFF. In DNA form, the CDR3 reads TGTGCCAGCAGTGTGTCGAGCGGGAGAAACAATGAGCAGTTCTTC.

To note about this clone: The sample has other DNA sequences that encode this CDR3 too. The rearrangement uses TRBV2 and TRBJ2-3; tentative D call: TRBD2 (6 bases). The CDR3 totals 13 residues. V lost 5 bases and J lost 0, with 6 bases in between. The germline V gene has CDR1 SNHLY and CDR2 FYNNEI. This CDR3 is CASSRESTDTQYF. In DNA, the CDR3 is TGTGCCAGCAGTCGGGAGAGCACAGATACGCAGTATTTT.

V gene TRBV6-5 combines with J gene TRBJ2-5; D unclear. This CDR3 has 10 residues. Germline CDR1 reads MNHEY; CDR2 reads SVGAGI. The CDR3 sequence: CVTRDGTQYF. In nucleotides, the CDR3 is TGTGTCACCCGCGATGGGACCCAGTACTTC.

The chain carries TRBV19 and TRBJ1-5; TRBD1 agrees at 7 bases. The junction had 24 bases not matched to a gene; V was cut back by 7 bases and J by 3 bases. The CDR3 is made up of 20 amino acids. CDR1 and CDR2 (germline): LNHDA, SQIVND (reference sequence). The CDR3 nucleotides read TGTGCCAGTACTAAAGGGGACAGAACTCTCGGAGTGAGTTCCAATCAGCCCCAGCATTTT. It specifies CASTKGDRTLGVSSNQPQHF.

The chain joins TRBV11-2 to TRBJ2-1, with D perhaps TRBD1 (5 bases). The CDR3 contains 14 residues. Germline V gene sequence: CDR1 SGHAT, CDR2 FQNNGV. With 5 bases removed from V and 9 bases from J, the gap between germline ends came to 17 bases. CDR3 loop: CASSPEQGEFEQFF. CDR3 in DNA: TGTGCCAGCAGCCCTGAGCAGGGTGAGTTTGAGCAGTTCTTC.

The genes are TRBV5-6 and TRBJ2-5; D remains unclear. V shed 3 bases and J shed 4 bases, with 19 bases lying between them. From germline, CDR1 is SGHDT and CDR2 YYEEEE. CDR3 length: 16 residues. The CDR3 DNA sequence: TGTGCCAGCAGCTCCCGGTGGGCAGCCCAAGGAGAGACCCAGTACTTC. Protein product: CASSSRWAAQGETQYF.

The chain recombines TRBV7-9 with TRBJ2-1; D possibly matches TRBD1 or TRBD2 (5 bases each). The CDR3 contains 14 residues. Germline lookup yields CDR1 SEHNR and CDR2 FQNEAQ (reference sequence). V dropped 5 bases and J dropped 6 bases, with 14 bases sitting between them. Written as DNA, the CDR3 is TGTGCCAGCAGCACACCGGGACCCACCAATGAGCAGTTCTTC. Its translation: CASSTPGPTNEQFF.

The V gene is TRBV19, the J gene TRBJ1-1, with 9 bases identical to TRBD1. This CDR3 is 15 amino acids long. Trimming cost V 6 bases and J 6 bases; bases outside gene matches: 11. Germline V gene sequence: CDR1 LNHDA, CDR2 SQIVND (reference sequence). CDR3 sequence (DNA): TGTGCCAGTAGGCCGCCTGGACAGGGGTACTCTGAAGCTTTCTTT. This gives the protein CASRPPGQGYSEAFF.

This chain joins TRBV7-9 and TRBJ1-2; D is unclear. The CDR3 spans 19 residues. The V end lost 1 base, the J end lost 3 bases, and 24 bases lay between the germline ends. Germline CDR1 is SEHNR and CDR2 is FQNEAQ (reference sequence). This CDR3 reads CASSLVGRESVIADYGYTF. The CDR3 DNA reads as TGTGCCAGCAGCTTAGTAGGAAGAGAGTCCGTAATTGCCGACTATGGCTACACCTTC.

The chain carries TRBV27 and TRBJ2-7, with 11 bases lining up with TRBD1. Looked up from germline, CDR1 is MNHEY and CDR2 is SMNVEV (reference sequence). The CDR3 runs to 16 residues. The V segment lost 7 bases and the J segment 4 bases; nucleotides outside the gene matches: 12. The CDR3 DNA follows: TGTGCCAGCAAATCTACTGGACAGGGGGCAGGGTACGAGCAGTACTTC. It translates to CASKSTGQGAGYEQYF.

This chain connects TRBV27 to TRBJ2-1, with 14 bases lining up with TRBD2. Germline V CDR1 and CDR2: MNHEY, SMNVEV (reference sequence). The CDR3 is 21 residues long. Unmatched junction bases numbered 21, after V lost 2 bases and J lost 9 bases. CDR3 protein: CASSLVPPGTAGTSGRPEQFF. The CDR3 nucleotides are TGTGCCAGCAGTTTAGTCCCTCCCGGGACAGCCGGGACTAGCGGGAGACCTGAGCAGTTCTTC.

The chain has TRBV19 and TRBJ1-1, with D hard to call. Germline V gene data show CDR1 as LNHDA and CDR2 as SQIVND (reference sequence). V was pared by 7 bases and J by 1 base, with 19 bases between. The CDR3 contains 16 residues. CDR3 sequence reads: CASTTPAVLGNTEAFF. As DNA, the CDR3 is TGTGCCAGTACCACCCCGGCGGTGCTCGGGAACACTGAAGCTTTCTTT.

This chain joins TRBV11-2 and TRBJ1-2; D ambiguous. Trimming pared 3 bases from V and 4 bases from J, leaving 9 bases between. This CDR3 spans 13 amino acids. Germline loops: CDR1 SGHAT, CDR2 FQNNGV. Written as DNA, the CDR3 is TGTGCCAGCAGCTTCAGCGGGAGCTATGGCTACACCTTC. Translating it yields CASSFSGSYGYTF.

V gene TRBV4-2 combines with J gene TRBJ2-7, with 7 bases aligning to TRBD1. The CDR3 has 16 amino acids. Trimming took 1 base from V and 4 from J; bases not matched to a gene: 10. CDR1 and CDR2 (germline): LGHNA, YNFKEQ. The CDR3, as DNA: TGTGCCAGCAGCCAAGCAGCCCAGGGGGAACTTTACGAGCAGTACTTC. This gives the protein CASSQAAQGELYEQYF.

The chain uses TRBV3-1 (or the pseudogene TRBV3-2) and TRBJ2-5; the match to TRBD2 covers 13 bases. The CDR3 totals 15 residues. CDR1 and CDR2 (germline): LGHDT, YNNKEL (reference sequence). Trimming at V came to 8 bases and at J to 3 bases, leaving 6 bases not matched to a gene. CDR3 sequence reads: CASWTSGRAEETQYF. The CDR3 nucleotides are TGTGCCAGCTGGACTAGCGGGAGAGCGGAAGAGACCCAGTACTTC.

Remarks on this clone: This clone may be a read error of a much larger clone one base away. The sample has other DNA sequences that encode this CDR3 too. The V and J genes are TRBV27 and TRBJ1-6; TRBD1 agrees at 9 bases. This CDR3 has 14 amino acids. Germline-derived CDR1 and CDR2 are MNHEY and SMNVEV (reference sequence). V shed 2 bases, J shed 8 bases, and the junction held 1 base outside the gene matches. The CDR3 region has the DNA TGTGCCAGCAGTTTAGACAGGGGGTATTCACCCCTCCACTTT. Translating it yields CASSLDRGYSPLHF.